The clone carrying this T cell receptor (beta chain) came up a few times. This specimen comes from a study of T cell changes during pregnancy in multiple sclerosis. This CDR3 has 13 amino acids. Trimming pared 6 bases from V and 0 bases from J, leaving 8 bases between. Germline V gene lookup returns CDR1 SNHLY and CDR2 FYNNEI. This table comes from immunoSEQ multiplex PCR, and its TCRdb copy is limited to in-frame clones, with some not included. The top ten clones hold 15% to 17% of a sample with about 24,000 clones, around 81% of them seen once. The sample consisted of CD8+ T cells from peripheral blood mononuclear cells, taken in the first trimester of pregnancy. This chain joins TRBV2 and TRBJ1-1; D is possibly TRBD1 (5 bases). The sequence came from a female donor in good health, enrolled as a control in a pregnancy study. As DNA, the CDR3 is TGTGCCAGCAGACAGGACATGAACACTGAAGCTTTCTTT. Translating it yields CASRQDMNTEAFF.